Below are 25 T cell receptor beta chains sequenced from a single sample in a study of OX40 agonist ivuxolimab in advanced cancers. TCRdb's table, derived via immunoSEQ multiplex PCR, lists solely in-frame clones and lacks some. Here the sample spans some 85,000 clones, over 75% being singletons. The material was CD4+ or CD8+ T cells sorted from blood, obtained in a trial of the OX40 agonist ivuxolimab. Receptors originate from an adult with an advanced solid tumor such as melanoma, head and neck, liver or kidney cancer.

The chain links TRBV10-3 to TRBJ2-7; D might be TRBD1 or TRBD2, each matching 5 bases. This CDR3 has 13 amino acids. Trimming removed 6 bases from V and 7 bases from J, with 16 bases in between. CDR1 and CDR2 from the germline V gene are ENHRY and SYGVKD. As DNA, the CDR3 is TGTGCCATCAGCCGGGACCGCTTTAAGGAGCAGTACTTC. It codes for CAISRDRFKEQYF.

This clone was observed once. This sequence joins TRBV7-3 and TRBJ2-2, with 11 bases lining up with TRBD2. The CDR3 runs 16 residues. After removal of 4 bases from V and 2 bases from J, the junction contained 3 bases not matched to a gene. From germline, CDR1 is SGHTA and CDR2 FQGTGA. CDR3 residues: CASSSTSGGNTGELFF. Here the CDR3 DNA reads TGTGCCAGCAGCTCCACTAGCGGGGGAAACACCGGGGAGCTGTTTTTT. The whole variable domain, filled in from reference TRBV7-3 and TRBJ2-2, reads GAGVSQTPSNKVTEKGKYVELRCDPISGHTALYWYRQSLGQGPEFLIYFQGTGAADDSGLPNDRFFAVRPEGSVSTLKIQRTERGDSAVYLCASSSTSGGNTGELFFGEGSRLTVL.

This clone was observed once. The gene calls are TRBV29-1 and TRBJ2-5; D ambiguous. The CDR3 extends over 13 amino acids. The V gene lost 6 bases and the J gene lost 7 bases, with 18 bases spanning the gap. Germline values: CDR1 SQVTM, CDR2 ANQGSEA. The CDR3: CSVATTHDRTQYF. CDR3 nucleotide sequence: TGCAGCGTAGCAACGACCCACGATCGGACCCAGTACTTC.

This chain uses TRBV10-1 with TRBJ2-3, with D perhaps TRBD2 (5 bases). The ends were cut back, 0 bases at V and 0 bases at J, with 10 bases in the middle. Germline CDR1 is WNHNN and CDR2 is SYGVQD (reference sequence). The CDR3 has 16 residues. The CDR3 sequence is CASSESVGVSTDTQYF. The CDR3 bases are TGCGCCAGCAGTGAGTCAGTCGGGGTGAGCACAGATACGCAGTATTTT.

The J gene is TRBJ1-4, the V gene TRBV18; tentatively, D is TRBD1 (5 bases). V shed 1 base and J shed 2 bases, with 11 bases lying between them. The CDR3 consists of 16 residues. Germline CDR1 is KGHSH and CDR2 is LQKENI. The CDR3 DNA reads TGTGCCAGCTCACCACGTCCAGGGTCGACTAATGAAAAACTGTTTTTT. Protein sequence: CASSPRPGSTNEKLFF.

The V gene is TRBV2, the J gene TRBJ2-2; no definite D call. The germline V gene has CDR1 SNHLY and CDR2 FYNNEI. The CDR3 consists of 14 residues. The V gene lost 4 bases and the J gene lost 5 bases, with 11 bases spanning the gap. CDR3 coding DNA: TGTGCCAGCAGTGTCGCTTACGGGACCGGGGAGCTGTTTTTT. It is translated as CASSVAYGTGELFF.

The genes are TRBV18 and TRBJ2-7, with D perhaps TRBD1 (6 bases). Trimming stripped 6 bases from V and 0 bases from J, with 24 bases between. The CDR3 is made up of 18 amino acids. CDR1 and CDR2 from the germline V gene are KGHSH and LQKENI. The CDR3 protein is CASSAGTWGLQSSYEQYF. The CDR3 DNA reads TGTGCCAGCTCTGCCGGGACATGGGGGTTACAAAGCTCCTACGAGCAGTACTTC. The variable domain in full, with the rest retrieved from reference TRBV18 and TRBJ2-7, is NAGVMQNPRHLVRRRGQEARLRCSPMKGHSHVYWYRQLPEEGLKFMVYLQKENIIDESGMPKERFSAEFPKEGPSILRIQQVVRGDSAAYFCASSAGTWGLQSSYEQYFGPGTRLTVT.

The rearrangement uses TRBV6-1 and TRBJ2-7; D gene uncertain. Germline-derived CDR1 and CDR2 are MNHNS and SASEGT. The CDR3 consists of 11 residues. V lost 8 bases, J lost 4 bases, and 9 bases lay in between. The CDR3 DNA follows: TGTGCCAGCGAGGACCATTACGAGCAGTACTTC. Amino acid sequence: CASEDHYEQYF.

This clone was counted only a few times. V is TRBV6-1 and J is TRBJ2-1; 9 bases map to TRBD2. J was trimmed by 2 bases and V by 6 bases; bases with no gene match: 5. CDR1 is MNHNS and CDR2 is SASEGT in the germline V gene. The CDR3 has 15 amino acids. CDR3 loop: CASRESGGTYNEQFF. CDR3 bases: TGTGCCAGCAGAGAGAGCGGGGGGACCTACAATGAGCAGTTCTTC.

This chain uses TRBV4-1 with TRBJ1-2, with TRBD1 identical over 8 bases. The germline gives CDR1 MGHRA, CDR2 YSYEKL. With 1 base clipped from V and 1 base from J, the junction kept 8 bases outside the gene matches. The CDR3 is 17 amino acids. Here the CDR3 reads CASSQVVGTGVNYGYTF. In DNA, the CDR3 is TGCGCCAGCAGCCAAGTTGTCGGGACAGGAGTTAACTATGGCTACACCTTC.

The CDR3 loop is CASSYSGLHQPQHF. CDR3 DNA: TGTGCCAGCAGTTATTCAGGGCTCCATCAGCCCCAGCATTTT. V gene TRBV6-5 combines with J gene TRBJ1-5; the D gene is possibly TRBD1 (5 bases). The CDR3 is 14 amino acids. Germline values: CDR1 MNHEY, CDR2 SVGAGI. Trimming took off 3 bases at V and 5 bases at J, with 11 bases between the two ends.

The chain couples TRBV11-1 to TRBJ1-6; a possible D gene is TRBD1 (5 bases). The CDR3 has 15 amino acids. CDR1 and CDR2 from the germline V gene are SGHAT and FQDESV (reference sequence). With 6 bases removed from V and 10 bases from J, the gap between germline ends came to 19 bases. The CDR3 reads CASSGTGRLNSPLHF. CDR3 nucleotide sequence: TGTGCCAGCAGTGGGACGGGACGACTGAACTCACCCCTCCACTTT.

V usage is TRBV30 and J usage is TRBJ2-2; D perhaps matches TRBD2 (6 bases). V was cut by 3 bases and J by 5 bases, with 16 bases left in between. Germline assignment: CDR1 GTSNPN and CDR2 SVGIG (reference sequence). CDR3 length: 15 residues. The CDR3: CAWRATGTETGELFF. As DNA, the CDR3 is TGTGCCTGGAGGGCAACCGGGACTGAGACCGGGGAGCTGTTTTTT.

This rearrangement joins TRBV5-1 to TRBJ2-3; D is tentatively TRBD1 or TRBD2 (6 bases each). Trimming pared 4 bases from V and 2 bases from J, leaving 14 bases between. Germline V CDR1 and CDR2: SGHRS, YFSETQ. CDR3 length: 15 residues. As DNA, the CDR3 is TGCGCCAGCAGCCCCAGGGGAGGATCCACAGATACGCAGTATTTT. Its translation is CASSPRGGSTDTQYF.

V is TRBV30 and J is TRBJ1-1; the D gene is possibly TRBD1 (5 bases). The CDR3 contains 15 residues. The germline CDR1 and CDR2 sequences are GTSNPN and SVGIG (reference sequence). Between the trimmed V and J ends, which lost 1 base and 1 base, there was a span of 13 bases. The CDR3 region has the DNA TGTGCCTGGAGTGCCGTGGGGCCAACGAACACTGAAGCTTTCTTT. It encodes CAWSAVGPTNTEAFF. Full variable domain (rest looked up from reference TRBV30 and TRBJ1-1): SQTIHQWPATLVQPVGSPLSLECTVEGTSNPNLYWYRQAAGRGLQLLFYSVGIGQISSEVPQNLSASRPQDRQFILSSKKLLLSDSGFYLCAWSAVGPTNTEAFFGQGTRLTVV.

The chain is built from TRBV9 and TRBJ2-1; 9 bases map to TRBD2. This CDR3 is built from 16 residues. CDR1 is SGDLS, CDR2 YYNGEE, per germline. V shed 0 bases and J 4 bases; nucleotides not matched to a gene: 5. Here the CDR3 reads CASSVGGSGGYNEQFF. CDR3 DNA sequence: TGTGCCAGCAGCGTAGGCGGGAGCGGGGGGTACAATGAGCAGTTCTTC.

This clone was seen only a few times. The gene calls are TRBV7-2 and TRBJ2-5; TRBD2 aligns across 12 bases. Trimming at V came to 4 bases and at J to 0 bases, leaving 9 bases not matched to a gene. CDR1 is SGHTA and CDR2 is FQGNSA in the germline V gene. The CDR3 length is 18 residues. CDR3 nucleotides: TGTGCCAGCAGCTCCGGAGCTCTAGCGGGGGGGTACCAAGAGACCCAGTACTTC. It yields the protein CASSSGALAGGYQETQYF.

The chain has TRBV7-2 and TRBJ2-2; no clear D. CDR3 length: 14 residues. Per the germline V gene, CDR1 is SGHTA and CDR2 is FQGNSA. Trimming pared 0 bases from V and 5 bases from J, leaving 7 bases between. The CDR3 region is CASSLAGVTGELFF. The CDR3 DNA follows: TGTGCCAGCAGCTTAGCGGGTGTTACCGGGGAGCTGTTTTTT.

V gene TRBV15 combines with J gene TRBJ2-1, with D possibly TRBD2 on 6 matching bases. This CDR3 comprises 16 residues. Trimming took off 0 bases at V and 3 bases at J, with 12 bases between the two ends. Germline CDR1 reads LNHNV; CDR2 reads YYDKDF (reference sequence). The DNA for the CDR3 is TGTGCCACCAGCAGAGATTTGGGGACTCTCTACAATGAGCAGTTCTTC. As protein: CATSRDLGTLYNEQFF.

The chain is built from TRBV6-1 and TRBJ2-2; D remains ambiguous. CDR1 and CDR2 from the germline V gene are MNHNS and SASEGT. V was trimmed by 2 bases and J by 8 bases, leaving 6 bases between them. This CDR3 comprises 12 residues. CDR3 coding DNA: TGTGCCAGCAGTGAAAGATGGGGGGAGCTGTTTTTT. Translating gives CASSERWGELFF.

This chain joins TRBV11-2 and TRBJ2-1, with 10 bases fitting TRBD2. CDR1 SGHAT and CDR2 FQNNGV come from the germline V gene. J lost 13 bases, V lost 1 base, and 7 bases had no gene match. This CDR3 region has 14 residues. DNA of the CDR3: TGTGCCAGCAGCTTAGGGGTAGCGGGGGGCCTACAGTTCTTC. Encoded protein: CASSLGVAGGLQFF.

The chain joins TRBV11-2 to TRBJ1-1, with D unresolved. CDR1 SGHAT and CDR2 FQNNGV come from the germline V gene. Trimming shortened V by 5 bases and J by 11 bases, and 15 bases separated the two germline ends. This CDR3 contains 12 residues. CDR3 nucleotides: TGTGCCAGCAGCCATAGGGTTATGGGGGCTTTCTTT. Its translation: CASSHRVMGAFF.

V usage is TRBV11-3 and J usage is TRBJ2-1, with 7 bases fitting TRBD1. The CDR3 length is 17 residues. With V trimmed by 3 bases and J by 9 bases, 17 bases remained unmatched. Germline V gives CDR1 SGHNT, CDR2 YENEEA. CDR3 sequence: CASSLRGFPETGSEQFF. The DNA of the CDR3 is TGTGCCAGCAGCTTGAGGGGATTTCCGGAGACAGGGTCTGAGCAGTTCTTC.

The chain has TRBV19 and TRBJ1-6; weak D call: TRBD1 (6 bases). Germline lookup yields CDR1 LNHDA and CDR2 SQIVND (reference sequence). Between the trimmed V and J ends, which lost 4 bases and 9 bases, there was a span of 13 bases. The CDR3 has 14 residues. As DNA, the CDR3 is TGTGCCAGTAGTAAGGGGGGACGAGGTTCACCCCTCCACTTT. Protein sequence: CASSKGGRGSPLHF.

The J gene is TRBJ2-7, the V gene TRBV5-1; 9 positions agree with TRBD1. Germline CDR1 SGHRS, CDR2 YFSETQ. The V and J ends lost 4 bases and 0 bases, in that order; junction bases with no gene match: 5. The length of the CDR3 is 15 residues. The CDR3 nucleotides read TGCGCCAGCAGCCAGACAGGGGGGGTCTCCTACGAGCAGTACTTC. Protein product: CASSQTGGVSYEQYF.